This TCR beta chain appears in the sequencing data of a study of T cell responses to AZD1222 COVID-19 vaccine (dated by TCRdb to the early 2020s). For the study in its entirety: TCR sequencing covered 233 trial participants: 200 to 210 given two doses of AZD1222 and 26 given two doses of MenACWY control vaccine. Enrollment into the trials was organized by age into subgroups of 18-55, 56-69 and 70-plus years, and those subgroups contained approximately 150, 30 and 60 TCR-sequenced participants, respectively. Results the study describes overall, beyond this receptor: Conclusions about previously exposed vaccinees are limited because only six or seven AZD1222 recipients were SARS-CoV-2 seropositive at baseline. Because no day 14 peak-response samples were available, repertoires were characterized only after the peak T cell response. CD4 TCRs associated with the vaccine covered the entire spike protein, and the dominant responses were in regions 160-218 and 743-854. After two AZD1222 doses, both the breadth and the depth of spike-specific TCRs were significantly higher than at day 0 and than in MenACWY recipients. Reportedly, almost half of the unique spike-specific TCRs recognized epitopes lying outside the regions that are mutated in the B.1.351 and B.1.1.7 variants. Participants were mostly white British, with more females than males. The authors suggested clonal diversity may have been underestimated. The 56-69-year group was small, and its depth increase did not reach significance, likely because of low power.

The time point label, read with the paper, signifies: baseline before first vaccination. The treatment or condition label for this specimen denotes: meningococcal conjugate vaccine given as trial control. Vaccinee samples were obtained from the UK trials COV001 and COV002, which included a single-blind randomized controlled phase 2/3 trial of AZD1222 (ChAdOx1 nCoV-19) in healthy adults. For TCRbeta chain sequencing, PBMC samples were collected from trial participants at day 0 and at day 28 after the second dose. The CDR3 regions of human TCRbeta chains were analyzed by immunosequencing. The authors' analysis ran thus. TCRs in the repertoires were matched against a reference library of SARS-CoV-2-specific TCRs that had been generated with the MIRA antigen-specificity platform. Breadth meant the fraction of unique TCRs that were SARS-CoV-2-associated, whereas depth meant the fraction of total T cells that were SARS-CoV-2-associated. Using the MIRA data, each spike-specific TCR was assigned both to the spike region to which the TCR was reactive and to a CD4 or CD8 class. Log10-transformed breadth and depth values were compared by one-way ANOVA with Sidak's multiple comparisons tests. The immuneACCESS repertoire file appears here via TCRdb, limited to in-frame rearrangements. These files lack a portion of the clones; in checked studies, under half of the deficit traces to unresolved V genes, and the cause of the others is not known. That table furnishes V, J and clone size, whereas the DNA furnished D and trimming. This sample has around 120,000 clones in its table, and just over 85% of those were observed once. The ten largest clones add up to roughly 20% of the sample.

Worth noting for this clone: Which antigen it targets is not known. Base qualities are not recorded, but no much larger clone differs from it by a single base.

For CDR1 and CDR2, the germline V gene lists MDHEN and SYDVKM. V sheds 4 bases and J sheds 3 bases, leaving 15 bases between their ends. Inclusive of the bounding cysteine and phenylalanine, the CDR3 is 16 residues long. The CDR3 DNA has 48 bases and is translated from base 1. The chain links TRBV28 with TRBJ1-4; a tentative D call is TRBD1 (6 bases match). Material: peripheral blood, obtained on day 0 of MenACWY control vaccination. The clonotype was recovered from an adult in good health. The CDR3 loop reads CASSSRSGAANEKLFF. The nucleotide sequence is given as TGTGCCAGCAGTTCCCGGTCGGGGGCAGCTAATGAAAAACTGTTTTTT.